The rows below give T cell receptor beta chains drawn from one sample of a study of blood T cell repertoires in COVID-19. Profiling relied on immunoSEQ multiplex PCR, and the TCRdb table lists in-frame clones only, not all of them. The data show around 360,000 clones, approximately 89% seen once. The sample consisted of peripheral blood. These receptors originate from a woman in her thirties with COVID-19, enrolled during active disease. Each CDR3 is given with its conserved first and last residue.

v_call cdr3_aa
TRBV28 CASSLWAGAEETQYF
TRBV27 CASSSAPPGVNYGYTF
TRBV6-6 CASSYDQASYEQYF
TRBV7-2 CASSLIPTYEQYF
TRBV5-4 CASSLVGSTYNEQFF
TRBV15 CATSSIPGTVSGNTIYF
TRBV19 CASSAWTGVRNSPLHF
TRBV11-3 CAGSTTGLGANVLTF
TRBV11-3 CASSPRDRGNEQFF
TRBV19 CASSITANTGELFF
TRBV5-4 CASSLRGQGRNEQYF
TRBV7-9 CVGEREYLGTGELFF
TRBV6-5 CASRQLAGEETQYF
TRBV6-5 CASSSPTEAFF
TRBV6-2/TRBV6-3 CASSYSNRGRLGANYGYTF
TRBV19 CASSTRQGSSTDTQYF
TRBV3-1/TRBV3-2 CASSHLDREETQYF
TRBV9 CASSVGTSGSYEQFF
TRBV24-1 CATSDGGQPYQPQHF
TRBV6-5 CASSYIRSGTEAFF
TRBV9 CASSVGARNEKLFF
TRBV24-1 CATSDSVIGGYTF
TRBV28 CAIGRARANNQPQHF
TRBV2 CASSSRRGRSGNTIYF
TRBV5-4 CASSLDTSGRSYEQYF
TRBV13 CASSFPGISGNTIYF
TRBV6-4 CASSQTGPGELFF
TRBV30 CAWEGGYGYTF
TRBV14 CASSPGTSGSYEQYF
TRBV7-2 CASSPTSGRIEQFF
TRBV7-9 CASSPGTGRGNQPQHF
TRBV7-9 CASSPRGTSGRNEQFF
TRBV5-1 CASATPQAGNYGYTF
TRBV18 CASSPGLNSYEQYF
TRBV5-5 CASSAAGRSVYPYEQYF